These 7 T cell receptor beta chains were all obtained from the same sample, sequenced in a study of blood T cell repertoires in COVID-19. TCRdb's table, derived via immunoSEQ multiplex PCR, lists solely in-frame clones and lacks some. The profile shows about 410,000 clones, roughly 90% of them singletons. The specimen sequenced was peripheral blood. The receptor source for this set is a woman younger than 45 with active or convalescent COVID-19.

V and J are TRBV6-5 and TRBJ1-3, with TRBD1 as a possible D gene (5 bases). The CDR3 length is 15 residues. Germline lookup yields CDR1 MNHEY and CDR2 SVGAGI. Trimming pared 1 base from V and 2 bases from J, leaving 9 bases between. The CDR3: CASSYLSGTGNTIYF. The CDR3 coding sequence is TGTGCCAGCAGTTACTTATCAGGGACTGGAAACACCATATATTTT.

The V call is TRBV5-4, the J call TRBJ2-5; TRBD2 matches 9 bases. Germline assignment: CDR1 SGHNT and CDR2 YYREEE (reference sequence). This CDR3 region has 16 residues. V shed 6 bases, J shed 5 bases, and the junction held 14 bases outside the gene matches. The CDR3: CASTSPAGGGAETQYF. The CDR3, as DNA: TGTGCCAGCACCTCCCCCGCTGGCGGGGGGGCTGAGACCCAGTACTTC.

This clone has only one observation. The chain joins TRBV18 to TRBJ1-2; D is uncertain. V was clipped by 6 bases and J by 4 bases, with 6 bases between them. Germline loops: CDR1 KGHSH, CDR2 LQKENI. This CDR3 has 11 amino acids. CDR3: CASSEGYGYTF. As DNA, the CDR3 is TGTGCCAGCTCCGAGGGCTATGGCTACACCTTC.

The gene calls are TRBV14 and TRBJ2-1, with 14 nucleotides matching TRBD2. This CDR3 contains 18 residues. CDR1 and CDR2 from the germline V gene are SGHDN and FVKESK. With 4 bases clipped from V and 8 bases from J, the junction kept 13 bases outside the gene matches. In DNA, the CDR3 is TGTGCCAGCAGCCCCCGGGACAGGGGACTAGCGGGAGACTATGAGCAGTTCTTC. It specifies CASSPRDRGLAGDYEQFF.

The V call is TRBV3-1 (or the pseudogene TRBV3-2), the J call TRBJ1-3; 7 positions agree with TRBD1. The germline V gene has CDR1 LGHDT and CDR2 YNNKEL (reference sequence). J was trimmed by 0 bases and V by 6 bases; bases with no gene match: 2. The CDR3 spans 14 residues. CDR3 sequence: CASRRTGSGNTIYF. CDR3 bases: TGTGCCAGCAGACGGACAGGCTCTGGAAACACCATATATTTT.

The chain combines TRBV14 with TRBJ2-7, with D hard to call. The CDR3 consists of 14 residues. In germline, CDR1 is SGHDN, CDR2 FVKESK. The V gene lost 0 bases and the J gene lost 2 bases, with 8 bases spanning the gap. The CDR3 protein is CASSQEYSPYEQYF. DNA for the CDR3: TGTGCCAGCAGCCAAGAGTATAGTCCCTACGAGCAGTACTTC.

J is TRBJ1-1 and V is TRBV7-8, with 11 bases identical to TRBD1. V gave up 1 base and J gave up 3 bases; unmatched junction bases: 16. The CDR3 runs to 20 residues. The germline CDR1 and CDR2 sequences are SGHVS and FQNEAQ. The CDR3 spells CASSLGSWTGGPFWDTEAFF. In nucleotides, the CDR3 is TGTGCCAGCAGCTTAGGGAGTTGGACAGGGGGCCCTTTTTGGGACACTGAAGCTTTCTTT. Supplemented by reference TRBV7-8 and TRBJ1-1, the full variable domain reads GAGVSQSPRYKVAKRGQDVALRCDPISGHVSLFWYQQALGQGPEFLTYFQNEAQLDKSGLPSDRFFAERPEGSVSTLKIQRTQQEDSAVYLCASSLGSWTGGPFWDTEAFFGQGTRLTVV.